The following is a T cell receptor (beta chain) sequence with its context. This clone was recorded a few times. The clone's antigen remains unknown. One base away there is no much larger clone; base qualities are not given. The library was prepared using the immunoSEQ multiplex PCR assay. The multiplex PCR relied on a mix of 60 forward primers for TCR Vbeta segments and 13 reverse primers for TCR Jbeta segments. A multiplex PCR assay on genomic DNA amplified the CDR3 region of rearranged TCR beta genes. On the Illumina HiSeq System, the amplified TCR beta libraries were sequenced as 87-base-pair reads. Turning to the authors' computational methods: A later analysis tallied around 87 million unique TCR beta chains across the 666 repertoires, and approximately 12 million of those chains were shared by two or more donors. Raw reads were error-corrected and collapsed into unique sequences with a nearest-neighbor algorithm that merged closely related sequences to remove PCR and sequencing errors. To assign V, D and J gene segments, CDR3 sequences were aligned to IMGT reference sequences. For a sequence to be retained, at least a six-nucleotide match to both a V gene segment and a J gene segment was required. A rearrangement was called productive if the CDR3 had no stop codons and remained in frame with V and J, and every other rearrangement was called non-productive. Following IMGT convention, CDR3 was defined as the stretch from the second conserved V-encoded cysteine to the conserved J-encoded phenylalanine. The earlier analysis of a few hundred of the donors excluded any sequence lacking an unambiguous match to a single V gene segment. An earlier analysis of a few hundred of the donors classified V segments as functional when productive rearrangements were above 56.7% and as segregating when the standard deviation between donors was above 5%. A statistical classification framework was built for diagnosing cytomegalovirus status from the catalog of TCR beta chain sequences. In a later analysis, TCR nucleotide sequences were compared against IMGT/GENE-DB human TR gene sequences so that V and J genes could be assigned. A later analysis assigned CDR3 sequences and most-parsimonious VDJ recombination scenarios with the TCRdist pipeline. In a later analysis, each TCR beta chain was defined by its CDR3 amino acid sequence together with its V-gene family, and reads lacking a unique V-gene family were excluded. A later analysis removed roughly 590 highly shared, low-generation-probability nucleotide sequences to deal with suspected cross-contamination and a sequencing artifact. In a later analysis, a clonal expansion index was calculated for each public chain from normalized within-repertoire ranks of inferred template counts. In a later analysis, generation probabilities were computed using a VDJ recombination model fitted to out-of-frame rearrangements, and the results were checked against IGoR. In a later analysis, TCR-TCR, TCR-HLA and TCR-CMV co-occurrence was scored with hypergeometric tests, and a repertoire-size bias correction was applied to TCR pairs. To estimate false discovery rates, a later analysis permuted the HLA or CMV assignments 20 times. In a later analysis, co-occurring TCRs were grouped with DBSCAN, and TCRdist sequence similarity was added when clustering was performed within HLA-allele-positive subsets. For co-occurrence clustering, repertoires with fewer than 30,000 or more than 120,000 public chains were excluded, along with roughly five repertoires with anomalous nucleotide sharing. This immuneACCESS table, as held by TCRdb, lists in-frame sequences with V and J called but not all clones. Of the missing ones, under half trace to an unresolved V gene in checked studies; the others have no known cause. The DNA was the basis for D and trimming; V, J and clone size are from that table. The sample table contains around 190,000 clones; only one count was recorded for about 80% of them. About 3.4% of the sample is in the top ten clones.

The cohort comprised fewer than 750 healthy bone marrow donors. At the time of sampling, all cohort members were nominally healthy, though unrecorded immune exposures were likely present. The donor was CMV seropositive and belonged to the group of 250 to 350 seropositive cohort members. A peripheral blood sample was provided by each donor, and peripheral blood mononuclear cells were used for TCR beta sequencing. The Qiagen DNeasy Blood Extraction Kit was used to extract genomic DNA from the blood cell samples. V loses 4 bases, J loses 6 bases, and the germline ends lie 12 bases apart. Measured from the cysteine to the phenylalanine, the CDR3 is 14 residues long. Only the CDR3 DNA is retained, 42 bases long and in frame from the first base. The germline V gene encodes CDR1 SEHNR and CDR2 FQNEAQ (reference sequence). The sample belongs to a study of cytomegalovirus exposure and HLA in healthy donors (dated by TCRdb to 2016 to 2017). A note on the overall study: In an earlier analysis of under 600 of the donors, under 300 Gb of sequence data and approximately 100 million unique TCR beta sequences from about 190 million T cells were reported. Around 300 gigabases of sequencing data and 70 million to 100 million unique TCR sequences were included in an early release covering over 600 HLA-typed donors. Among the roughly 410 genotyped donors, about 85% belonged to the genetic ancestry cluster associated with self-reported Caucasian donors. The study aimed to test whether signatures of past pathogen exposure could be identified by cataloging public T cell receptors. The study used immunosequencing to profile the T cell repertoires of about 670 subjects and linked those repertoires to cytomegalovirus serostatus. A separate validation cohort of approximately 120 different subjects was used in addition to the approximately 700-subject first cohort. The study combined high-throughput TCR immunosequencing, statistical association of individual TCRs with disease status, and machine learning to predict cytomegalovirus infection status. A later analysis re-analyzed previously published TCR beta repertoires from roughly 600 donors and added high-resolution HLA genotyping to study TCR occurrence patterns. In the later analysis, no new phenotypic data were used to find candidate immune exposures; instead, reliance was placed on TCR beta sequences and their occurrence across donors. An earlier analysis of around 580 of the donors used high-throughput TCR beta sequencing to judge whether each TCR beta V gene segment behaved as functional or pseudogenic. Donor age, sex, ethnicity and CMV serostatus were collected together with the repertoire data. In a later genetic analysis, genome-wide SNP genotypes for about three fifths of the roughly 670 donors were used, and that subset was treated as a discovery cohort. All discovery cohort repertoires had been generated using a single sequencing platform. Both class I and class II loci were covered by HLA typing, at four-digit resolution. The number of typed donors differed by locus: 629-630 for A, B, C, DRB1 and DQB1; 522 for DQA1; roughly 600 for DPA1; and 400 to 480 for DPB1. Because of strong linkage in the cohort, 5 or 6 DR-DQ haplotypes were treated as single units for association and clustering. Among about 410 genotyped donors of the cohort, an average of around 240,000 unique TCR beta nucleotide sequences was sequenced per donor, of which about 18% were non-productive. On the study overall, not on this receptor specifically: Roughly uniform sequencing depth across donors was assumed in presence/absence analyses, although this assumption may not hold. The classifier was reported to diagnose cytomegalovirus status with high specificity and sensitivity in both the original cohort and the validation cohort. Most CMV-associated TCR beta chains appeared to be HLA-restricted in a later analysis, and the HLA associations seemed to be driven largely by CMV exposure. A further reported finding was that TCR beta sequences accurately predicted the HLA-A and HLA-B alleles for most subjects in the first cohort. Broadly in line with IMGT annotations, most TCR beta V segments showed up in productive rearrangements about 87% or about 30% of the time in an earlier analysis of several hundred of the donors. For the cohort, immune exposure information was limited to CMV serostatus. Because HLA typing was missing for some donors at each locus, association tests included only the typed subset. In a later analysis, TCR association rates were found to vary across HLA loci, with the most associated TCRs seen for DRB1 alleles and the fewest for HLA-C alleles. According to a later analysis, parvovirus B19, influenza, CMV and Epstein-Barr virus appeared linked to several top co-occurrence clusters. Roughly 15 rarely observed V segments, including chromosome 9 orphons, were excluded from the earlier analysis of about 600 of the donors because counts were too low. An association between a missense DCLRE1C variant and V-gene and J-gene trimming of TCR beta chains was found in a later genetic analysis and replicated in an independent cohort. This cohort had only TCR beta chains sequenced, and the lack of alpha or paired-chain data limited which features could be detected. Linkage disequilibrium might explain the correlated functional status among segregating V segments, but an unknown experimental factor could not be excluded. The authors suggested that the approach could potentially be extended to other disease states and immunological phenotypes. Three of the identified cytomegalovirus-associated TCR beta chains were confirmed in vitro to be specific for cytomegalovirus antigens. A cluster of highly shared sequence variants was judged likely to be a technical artifact of the sequencing pipeline. In a later analysis, HLA-associated TCR beta chains were found to be more clonally expanded and to have lower generation probabilities than equally common non-associated chains. The study listed 164 TCR beta chains as associated with cytomegalovirus. Compared with the approximately 670-donor mean, donors in an Asian-associated ancestry cluster had fewer N-insertions in productive TCRs, according to a later genetic analysis. Assigning TCR associations to individual alleles was difficult when HLA alleles, especially DR and DQ, strongly co-occurred. Most TCR sequences were seen in very few donors, while some public TCRs were found in many individuals. At a false discovery rate of 0.05, a later analysis linked some 18,000 TCR beta sequences to specific HLA alleles. Because the 87-base-pair reads could not distinguish some IMGT-functional V segments, including TRBV6-2 and TRBV6-3, those segments were excluded.

The origin of this receptor is a man between 40 and 49 years old in good health and CMV-seropositive. The sequence links TRBV7-9 to TRBJ1-4; D gene: possibly TRBD1, on 5 matching bases. Sequenced sample: PBMCs. The CDR3 is CASSWGVLDEKLFF. The nucleotides are TGTGCCAGCAGCTGGGGGGTCTTGGATGAAAAACTGTTTTTT.